This is a list of T cell receptor beta chains from one sample in a study of chemoradiotherapy in HPV16-positive cancers. Assay used: immunoSEQ multiplex PCR; TCRdb lists only in-frame clones, some missing. The sample lists around 5,000 clones; under 90% were seen once. This sample comprised tumor tissue, obtained from a patient who underwent chemoradiotherapy. The receptor source for this set is a human donor with HPV-associated anogenital cancer. CDR3s include the opening cysteine and the closing phenylalanine or tryptophan. The D gene is left open where the match is weak. Not all rows give a size; the values are once, few, many and, for expanded clones, a class.

abundance | j_gene | len | v_gene | d_gene | CDR3nt | CDR3aa
few | TRBJ1-2 | 18 | TRBV27 | TRBD1 | TGTGCCAGCAGTGGTTTTCTATCGGGACAGGGCAAAAGCTATGGCTACACCTTC | CASSGFLSGQGKSYGYTF
- | TRBJ2-1 | 13 | TRBV27 | - | TGTGCCAGCAGTTTATCGAGAGGGGCCGAGCAGTTCTTC | CASSLSRGAEQFF
once | TRBJ2-5 | 17 | TRBV19 | TRBD2 | TGTGCCAGTAGTATCTCCGAGCGCGGGAGGGCCCAAGAGACCCAGTACTTC | CASSISERGRAQETQYF
once | TRBJ2-5 | 14 | TRBV7-2 | - | TGTGCCAGCACCTGGGGGGCCCTCGGTAAGACCCAGTACTTC | CASTWGALGKTQYF
- | TRBJ2-3 | 19 | TRBV7-3 | TRBD2 | TGTGCCAGCAGCTCCCCCGGGACTAGCGGGAGAAGGAGCACAGATACGCAGTATTTT | CASSSPGTSGRRSTDTQYF
- | TRBJ1-1 | 15 | TRBV2 | - | TGTGCCAGCAGTGCCTATGGGACCCCGAACACTGAAGCTTTCTTT | CASSAYGTPNTEAFF
- | TRBJ2-7 | 13 | TRBV5-1 | - | TGCGCCAGCAGCTTGCTAGACTCCTACGAGCAGTACTTC | CASSLLDSYEQYF
- | TRBJ1-1 | 13 | TRBV2 | - | TGTGCCAGCAAATCACAGGGTGGGACTGAAGCTTTCTTT | CASKSQGGTEAFF
- | TRBJ2-1 | 15 | TRBV9 | TRBD2 | TGTGCCAGCAGCGCGCGACTAGCGGGGTATAATGAGCAGTTCTTC | CASSARLAGYNEQFF
- | TRBJ1-5 | 14 | TRBV7-3 | - | TGTGCCAGCAGCTTAGGAGGGGTTAGTCAGCCCCAGCATTTT | CASSLGGVSQPQHF
- | TRBJ2-1 | 14 | TRBV7-3 | TRBD2 | TGTGCCAGCAGCCGCGGACTAGCGGGTGGCGAGCAGTTCTTC | CASSRGLAGGEQFF